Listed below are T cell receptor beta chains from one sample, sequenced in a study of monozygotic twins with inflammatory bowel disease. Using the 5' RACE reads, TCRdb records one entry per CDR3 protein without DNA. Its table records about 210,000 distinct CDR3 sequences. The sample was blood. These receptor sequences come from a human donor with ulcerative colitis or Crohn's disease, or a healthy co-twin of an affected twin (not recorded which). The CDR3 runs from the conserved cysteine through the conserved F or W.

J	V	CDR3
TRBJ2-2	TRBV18	CASSPQSGNSGELFF
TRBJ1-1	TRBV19	CASRSRGPNTEAFF
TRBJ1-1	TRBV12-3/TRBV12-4	CASIRSGQPNPMAFF
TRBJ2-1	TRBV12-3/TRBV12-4	CAHGSGGYNEQFF
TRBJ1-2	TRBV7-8	CASSATLQAHSLYGYTF
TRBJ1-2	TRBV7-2	CASSTQGAGGYTF
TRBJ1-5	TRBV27	CASSLKWSNQPQHF
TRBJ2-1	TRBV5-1	CASSSLPSGGSYNEQFF
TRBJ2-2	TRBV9	CASSVATSSAELFF
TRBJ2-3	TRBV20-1	CSARLPLTSGSTDTQYF
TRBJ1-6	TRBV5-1	CASSLGQNNSPLHF
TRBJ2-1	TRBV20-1	CSAKLSGSSYNEQFF
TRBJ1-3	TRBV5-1	CASSRGHNSGNTIYF
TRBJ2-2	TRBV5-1	CASSPITTNTGELFF
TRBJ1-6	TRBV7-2	CASSTRERSSYNSPLHF
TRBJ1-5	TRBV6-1	CASSPTGTGNQPQHF
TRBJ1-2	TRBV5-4	CASSLRSRVGYGYTF
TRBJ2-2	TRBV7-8	CASSLSLGGGVGELFF
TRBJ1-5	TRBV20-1	CSASEGPQPQHF
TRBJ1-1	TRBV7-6	CASSFSQGPNTEAFF
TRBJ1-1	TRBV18	CASSPTYGGGAGTEAFF
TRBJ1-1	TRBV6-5	CASSYHNGQVGAFF
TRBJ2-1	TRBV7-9	CASSPTSGAEGNEQFF
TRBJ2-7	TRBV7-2	CASSLGPGLANDYEQYF
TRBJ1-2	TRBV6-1	CASRTGSPNYGYTF
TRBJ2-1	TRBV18	CASSPGTSVHNEQFF
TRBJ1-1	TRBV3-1	CASSHLTGGTEAFF
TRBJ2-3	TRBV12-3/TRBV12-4	CASIPRDPNPNTQYF
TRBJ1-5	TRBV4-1	CASSQDNGGYQPQHF
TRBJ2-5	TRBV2	CASSEFPSRAIQETQYF
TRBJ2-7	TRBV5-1	CASSTGTGLDEQYF
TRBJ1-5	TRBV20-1	CSARPTGLGNQPQHF
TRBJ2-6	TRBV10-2	CASMPSGANVLTF
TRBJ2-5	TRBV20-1	CSAGRAETQYF
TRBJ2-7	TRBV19	CASSRQGGYEQYF
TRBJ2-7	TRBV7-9	CASSSPGQGANRYF
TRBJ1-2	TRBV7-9	CASSFTVGNYGYTF
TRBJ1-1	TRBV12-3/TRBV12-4	CASIKRTNTEAFF
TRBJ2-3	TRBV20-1	CSAGGGAGADTQYF
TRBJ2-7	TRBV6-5	CASSYGTGDPQSSYEQYF
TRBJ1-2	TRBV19	CASSPDVLNYGYTF
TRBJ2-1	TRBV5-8	CASSLGTASRNYNEQFF
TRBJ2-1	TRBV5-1	CASSLPQGANNEQFF
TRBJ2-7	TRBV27	CASKIASGGRTYEQYF
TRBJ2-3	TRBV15	CATSRGRLGGTDTQYF
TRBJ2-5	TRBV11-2	CASSFSVDRLATQYF
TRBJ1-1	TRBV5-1	CASSRGNTEAFF